The rows below give T cell receptor beta chains drawn from one sample of a study of T cell responses to AZD1222 COVID-19 vaccine. Only in-frame clones appear in the TCRdb table, and some are missing; sequencing was by immunoSEQ multiplex PCR. This sample carries approximately 100,000 clones, more than 70% of them seen once, and the ten largest clones take 10%. Source: peripheral blood, taken 28 days after the second AZD1222 dose. These receptors were collected from an adult who received the AZD1222 COVID-19 vaccine. Both conserved end residues are part of each CDR3. A D gene is named only where the DNA matches it firmly. Size is stated for part of the rows, as once, few or many counts, or as a class when the clone is expanded.

d_gene: TRBD2
abundance: .
j_gene: TRBJ2-1
v_gene: TRBV7-2
CDR3nt: TGTGCCAGCAGCCCGGGACTAGCGGGAGTTGAGCAGTTCTTC
CDR3aa: CASSPGLAGVEQFF

d_gene: .
abundance: .
j_gene: TRBJ2-2
v_gene: TRBV6-2/TRBV6-3
CDR3nt: TGTGCCAGCAGTTACTTTTCGGGAGTGGGCACCGGGGAGCTGTTTTTT
CDR3aa: CASSYFSGVGTGELFF

d_gene: TRBD2
abundance: .
j_gene: TRBJ2-1
v_gene: TRBV7-6
CDR3nt: TGTGCCAGCAGCTCCCTCCCAGGGAGGGTAGCGTACAATGAGCAGTTCTTC
CDR3aa: CASSSLPGRVAYNEQFF

d_gene: .
abundance: .
j_gene: TRBJ2-2
v_gene: TRBV11-2
CDR3nt: TGTGCCAGCAGCCCCGAGCGTTTGGGACCGGAGAACACCGGGGAGCTGTTTTTT
CDR3aa: CASSPERLGPENTGELFF

d_gene: .
abundance: .
j_gene: TRBJ1-3
v_gene: TRBV18
CDR3nt: TGTGCCAGCTCACGACAGAGCTCTGGAAACACCATATATTTT
CDR3aa: CASSRQSSGNTIYF

d_gene: .
abundance: .
j_gene: TRBJ2-7
v_gene: TRBV7-9
CDR3nt: TGTGCCAGCAGCCCGAAGGACACTTACGAGCAGTACTTC
CDR3aa: CASSPKDTYEQYF

d_gene: .
abundance: .
j_gene: TRBJ2-7
v_gene: TRBV7-2
CDR3nt: TGTGCCAGCAGCCGCCGGGGTGGGACCTACGAGCAGTACTTC
CDR3aa: CASSRRGGTYEQYF

d_gene: .
abundance: once
j_gene: TRBJ2-3
v_gene: TRBV7-9
CDR3nt: TGTGCCAGCAGCTGGGGGCCCACAGATACGCAGTATTTT
CDR3aa: CASSWGPTDTQYF

d_gene: TRBD1
abundance: .
j_gene: TRBJ1-2
v_gene: TRBV9
CDR3nt: TGTGCCAGCAGCGTCCGGACAGGGGGTAGCTATGGCTACACCTTC
CDR3aa: CASSVRTGGSYGYTF

d_gene: .
abundance: .
j_gene: TRBJ1-5
v_gene: TRBV27
CDR3nt: TGTGCCAGCAGCTTACAGGGAAACAATCAGCCCCAGCATTTT
CDR3aa: CASSLQGNNQPQHF

d_gene: TRBD2
abundance: few
j_gene: TRBJ2-1
v_gene: TRBV5-1
CDR3nt: TGCGCCAGCAGCTTGACATCGGGGGGGCCTTCGGGTGAGCAGTTCTTC
CDR3aa: CASSLTSGGPSGEQFF

d_gene: .
abundance: few
j_gene: TRBJ1-2
v_gene: TRBV7-2
CDR3nt: TGTGCCAGCAGCTTAGCAGGGGGGGCCCGATATGGCTACACCTTC
CDR3aa: CASSLAGGARYGYTF

d_gene: .
abundance: .
j_gene: TRBJ2-3
v_gene: TRBV7-9
CDR3nt: TGTGCCAGCAGCTTGAGTGGGGTCGGGGGTTTAGATACGCAGTATTTT
CDR3aa: CASSLSGVGGLDTQYF

d_gene: .
abundance: .
j_gene: TRBJ2-7
v_gene: TRBV4-1
CDR3nt: TGCGCCAGCAGCCAAACGGCCACAGGGTTCCCCTACGAGCAGTACTTC
CDR3aa: CASSQTATGFPYEQYF

d_gene: TRBD2
abundance: .
j_gene: TRBJ2-1
v_gene: TRBV4-3
CDR3nt: TGCGCCAGCAGCCAAGTTACTAGCGGGAGAGAGGGTGAGCAGTTCTTC
CDR3aa: CASSQVTSGREGEQFF

d_gene: .
abundance: .
j_gene: TRBJ2-1
v_gene: TRBV9
CDR3nt: TGTGCCAGCAGCGGAGGGGACGGTCTTACTGAGCAGTTCTTC
CDR3aa: CASSGGDGLTEQFF

d_gene: TRBD1
abundance: .
j_gene: TRBJ2-2
v_gene: TRBV18
CDR3nt: TGTGCCAGCTCACCGGCCGGGACAGGAACCACCGGGGAGCTGTTTTTT
CDR3aa: CASSPAGTGTTGELFF

d_gene: TRBD2
abundance: .
j_gene: TRBJ2-1
v_gene: TRBV29-1
CDR3nt: TGCAGCGTTGCACTAGCGGGGGGCCCTATATCCTACAATGAGCAGTTCTTC
CDR3aa: CSVALAGGPISYNEQFF

d_gene: TRBD2
abundance: .
j_gene: TRBJ2-3
v_gene: TRBV27
CDR3nt: TGTGCCAGCAGTTTTGGGACTAACACAGATACGCAGTATTTT
CDR3aa: CASSFGTNTDTQYF

d_gene: .
abundance: .
j_gene: TRBJ1-4
v_gene: TRBV25-1
CDR3nt: TGTGCCAGCAGTGCGTTACAGAAAAAAGCAACTAATGAAAAACTGTTTTTT
CDR3aa: CASSALQKKATNEKLFF

d_gene: .
abundance: .
j_gene: TRBJ2-7
v_gene: TRBV4-3
CDR3nt: TGCGCCAGCAGCCAAGATTGGAGACAGGCCTACGAGCAGTACTTC
CDR3aa: CASSQDWRQAYEQYF

d_gene: .
abundance: .
j_gene: TRBJ1-3
v_gene: TRBV6-5
CDR3nt: TGTGCCAGCAGTTACTCGGGCCCAAGCTCTGGAAACACCATATATTTT
CDR3aa: CASSYSGPSSGNTIYF

d_gene: .
abundance: .
j_gene: TRBJ2-7
v_gene: TRBV10-3
CDR3nt: TGTGCCATCAGTGAGGCTAGCGATTACGAGCAGTACTTC
CDR3aa: CAISEASDYEQYF

d_gene: .
abundance: .
j_gene: TRBJ2-7
v_gene: TRBV6-2/TRBV6-3
CDR3nt: TGTGCCAGCAGTTACTCCCCGGGAAGGGTTCCCTACGAGCAGTACTTC
CDR3aa: CASSYSPGRVPYEQYF

d_gene: .
abundance: .
j_gene: TRBJ2-2
v_gene: TRBV29-1
CDR3nt: TGCAGCGTTGGTTTCGTTAGCGGCTTGGGGGCCGGGGAGCTGTTTTTT
CDR3aa: CSVGFVSGLGAGELFF

d_gene: .
abundance: .
j_gene: TRBJ2-3
v_gene: TRBV27
CDR3nt: TGTGCCAGCAGTTTATCGCGGGTCGAGGCGCAGTATTTT
CDR3aa: CASSLSRVEAQYF

d_gene: .
abundance: .
j_gene: TRBJ2-1
v_gene: TRBV5-1
CDR3nt: TGCGCCAGCAGCTTGGGGCCCATAGGTAACAATGAGCAGTTCTTC
CDR3aa: CASSLGPIGNNEQFF

d_gene: .
abundance: .
j_gene: TRBJ1-3
v_gene: TRBV25-1
CDR3nt: TGTGCCAGCAGTGAATTAACAGGCCGCTCTGGAAACACCATATATTTT
CDR3aa: CASSELTGRSGNTIYF

d_gene: TRBD2
abundance: .
j_gene: TRBJ2-7
v_gene: TRBV10-3
CDR3nt: TGTGCCATCAGTGGGGGTGGGACTAGCTCCTACGAGCAGTACTTC
CDR3aa: CAISGGGTSSYEQYF

d_gene: .
abundance: .
j_gene: TRBJ1-4
v_gene: TRBV11-1
CDR3nt: TGTGCCAGCAGCCGGGGAGAGGCTAATGAAAAACTGTTTTTT
CDR3aa: CASSRGEANEKLFF

d_gene: TRBD2
abundance: .
j_gene: TRBJ2-5
v_gene: TRBV5-1
CDR3nt: TGCGCCAGCAGCTTGGGGGCCGGGGGGGCGCAGAAGACCCAGTACTTC
CDR3aa: CASSLGAGGAQKTQYF

d_gene: TRBD1
abundance: .
j_gene: TRBJ2-7
v_gene: TRBV6-5
CDR3nt: TGTGCCAGCAGTTACGGGACAGGGACCTACGAGCAGTACTTC
CDR3aa: CASSYGTGTYEQYF

d_gene: TRBD1
abundance: .
j_gene: TRBJ1-2
v_gene: TRBV19
CDR3nt: TGTGCCAGTAGTTCCCGGGACAGCCTTTATGGCTACACCTTC
CDR3aa: CASSSRDSLYGYTF

d_gene: .
abundance: .
j_gene: TRBJ1-2
v_gene: TRBV5-8
CDR3nt: TGTGCCAGCAGCTTGGTTATGGGGCAGTTTGGCTACACCTTC
CDR3aa: CASSLVMGQFGYTF

d_gene: .
abundance: .
j_gene: TRBJ2-1
v_gene: TRBV27
CDR3nt: TGTGCCAGCAGTCCCCAGACCGTCCCGGATGAGCAGTTCTTC
CDR3aa: CASSPQTVPDEQFF

d_gene: TRBD2
abundance: .
j_gene: TRBJ2-1
v_gene: TRBV6-5
CDR3nt: TGTGCCGCGGGGGGGACCTACAATGAGCAGTTCTTC
CDR3aa: CAAGGTYNEQFF

d_gene: TRBD2
abundance: .
j_gene: TRBJ2-1
v_gene: TRBV6-2/TRBV6-3
CDR3nt: TGTGCCAGCAGTCGTCGGACTAGCGGGAGGGCCGTGAATGAGCAGTTCTTC
CDR3aa: CASSRRTSGRAVNEQFF

d_gene: .
abundance: .
j_gene: TRBJ1-1
v_gene: TRBV5-5
CDR3nt: TGTGCCAGCAGCTTGGCACCAATGATTGAAGCTTTCTTT
CDR3aa: CASSLAPMIEAFF

d_gene: .
abundance: .
j_gene: TRBJ2-7
v_gene: TRBV20-1
CDR3nt: TGCAGTGCTGGGCTAGTAAACGAGCAGTACTTC
CDR3aa: CSAGLVNEQYF

d_gene: TRBD2
abundance: .
j_gene: TRBJ2-2
v_gene: TRBV4-3
CDR3nt: TGCGCCAGCAGCCATTATCCGGGACTAGCGGGTGGCGGGGAGCTGTTTTTT
CDR3aa: CASSHYPGLAGGGELFF

d_gene: TRBD2
abundance: .
j_gene: TRBJ2-4
v_gene: TRBV4-1
CDR3nt: TGCGCCAGCAGCCCAGCGGGGAGTGGTACCAAAAACATTCAGTACTTC
CDR3aa: CASSPAGSGTKNIQYF

d_gene: .
abundance: .
j_gene: TRBJ1-1
v_gene: TRBV14
CDR3nt: TGTGCCAGCAGCCCCAAACGGGGCGTAGACACTGAAGCTTTCTTT
CDR3aa: CASSPKRGVDTEAFF

d_gene: TRBD2
abundance: .
j_gene: TRBJ2-7
v_gene: TRBV19
CDR3nt: TGTGCCAGTAGTATTGTAGCGGGCTACGAGCAGTACTTC
CDR3aa: CASSIVAGYEQYF

d_gene: TRBD2
abundance: .
j_gene: TRBJ2-6
v_gene: TRBV19
CDR3nt: TGTGCCAGTAGTGCCCCGGGGGGCTCTGGGGCCAACGTCCTGACTTTC
CDR3aa: CASSAPGGSGANVLTF

d_gene: .
abundance: few
j_gene: TRBJ2-2
v_gene: TRBV7-9
CDR3nt: TGTGCCAGCAGGGACGGGGAGCTGTTTTTT
CDR3aa: CASRDGELFF

d_gene: .
abundance: .
j_gene: TRBJ1-1
v_gene: TRBV24-1
CDR3nt: TGTGCCACCAGGGGGGGGAAAGGGATGGGGAACACTGAAGCTTTCTTT
CDR3aa: CATRGGKGMGNTEAFF

d_gene: .
abundance: .
j_gene: TRBJ2-3
v_gene: TRBV7-2
CDR3nt: TGTGCCAGCAGCGTCTACACAGATACGCAGTATTTT
CDR3aa: CASSVYTDTQYF

d_gene: .
abundance: once
j_gene: TRBJ2-6
v_gene: TRBV18
CDR3nt: TGTGCCAGCTCACCCGTTGAGCAGGTGATCTCTGGGGCCAACGTCCTGACTTTC
CDR3aa: CASSPVEQVISGANVLTF

d_gene: TRBD1
abundance: .
j_gene: TRBJ2-6
v_gene: TRBV7-6
CDR3nt: TGTGCCAGCAGCCACAGGGGCTCTGGGGCCAACGTCCTGACTTTC
CDR3aa: CASSHRGSGANVLTF

d_gene: TRBD2
abundance: .
j_gene: TRBJ2-1
v_gene: TRBV12-5
CDR3nt: TGTGCTAGTGGTCCCGGGACTAGCGGCTACAATGAGCAGTTCTTC
CDR3aa: CASGPGTSGYNEQFF

d_gene: .
abundance: .
j_gene: TRBJ2-1
v_gene: TRBV9
CDR3nt: TGTGCCAGCAGCGTGGCGGGTACGGTAGTTGAGCAGTTCTTC
CDR3aa: CASSVAGTVVEQFF

d_gene: .
abundance: .
j_gene: TRBJ1-5
v_gene: TRBV6-5
CDR3nt: TGTGCCAGCAGTTCCTTCCGAGGGAAAAATCAGCCCCAGCATTTT
CDR3aa: CASSSFRGKNQPQHF